A single sample gave rise to the 4 T cell receptor beta chains below, sequenced in a study of identical twins. TCRdb re-derived calls from the 5' RACE reads in MiXCR, one entry per CDR3 protein. This table holds approximately 490,000 distinct CDR3 sequences, around 22% found once. The sample also formed part of further work on yellow fever vaccine responses in identical twins.

The sequenced sample was CD4+ T cells sorted from blood. These receptors were taken from a young woman in good health.

The chain recombines TRBV19 with TRBJ2-6; D not certain. CDR1 and CDR2 (germline): LNHDA, SQIVND (reference sequence). Trimming cost V 6 bases and J 0 bases, with 9 bases left between them. The CDR3 runs 15 residues. This CDR3 reads CASSLHLSGANVLTF. DNA of the CDR3: TGTGCCAGTAGCCTTCACCTCTCTGGGGCCAACGTCCTGACTTTC.

This clonotype appeared a few times. The J gene is TRBJ2-1, the V gene TRBV5-1, with D uncertain. V was cut by 0 bases and J by 0 bases, with 10 bases left in between. This CDR3 spans 16 amino acids. From germline, CDR1 is SGHRS and CDR2 YFSETQ. Written as DNA, the CDR3 is TGCGCCAGCAGCTTGGCCGGATACAGCTCCTACAATGAGCAGTTCTTC. Protein sequence: CASSLAGYSSYNEQFF. Together with reference TRBV5-1 and TRBJ2-1, the CDR3 gives the full variable domain: KAGVTQTPRYLIKTRGQQVTLSCSPISGHRSVSWYQQTPGQGLQFLFEYFSETQRNKGNFPGRFSGRQFSNSRSEMNVSTLELGDSALYLCASSLAGYSSYNEQFFGPGTRLTVL.

This clonotype has just one count. The chain links TRBV6-1 to TRBJ2-1; D ambiguous. The CDR3 has 15 residues. In germline, CDR1 is MNHNS, CDR2 SASEGT. The germline V and J ends were trimmed by 4 bases and 0 bases, with 10 bases remaining between them. The CDR3 region is CASSAVSSSYNEQFF. The CDR3 DNA follows: TGTGCCAGCAGTGCTGTCTCGAGCTCCTACAATGAGCAGTTCTTC.

This chain links TRBV9 with TRBJ1-1, with 8 bases lining up with TRBD1. This CDR3 is built from 14 residues. Unmatched junction bases numbered 5, after V lost 4 bases and J lost 3 bases. Germline CDR1 and CDR2: SGDLS and YYNGEE. DNA for the CDR3: TGTGCCAGCAGCCCCCAGACAGGGGACACTGAAGCTTTCTTT. Encoded protein: CASSPQTGDTEAFF.